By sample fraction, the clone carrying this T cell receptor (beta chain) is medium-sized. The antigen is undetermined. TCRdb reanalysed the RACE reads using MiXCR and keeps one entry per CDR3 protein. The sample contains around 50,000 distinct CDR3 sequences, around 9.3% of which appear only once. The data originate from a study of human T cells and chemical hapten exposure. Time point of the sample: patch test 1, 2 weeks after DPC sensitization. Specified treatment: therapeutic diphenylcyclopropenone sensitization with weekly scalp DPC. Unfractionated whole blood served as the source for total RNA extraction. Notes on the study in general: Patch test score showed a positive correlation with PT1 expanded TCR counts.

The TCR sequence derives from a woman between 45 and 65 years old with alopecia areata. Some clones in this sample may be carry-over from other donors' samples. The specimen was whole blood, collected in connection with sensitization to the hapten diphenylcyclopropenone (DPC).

The chain's CDR3 is CSALLAGLYNEQFF. CDR3 in DNA: TGCAGTGCTCTACTAGCGGGATTATACAATGAGCAGTTCTTC. The rearrangement links TRBV20-1 to TRBJ2-1, with 10 bases that match TRBD2. The CDR3 covers 14 residues. Germline-derived CDR1 and CDR2 are DFQATT and SNEGSKA (reference sequence). The ends lost 5 bases at V and 4 bases at J; junction bases unmatched: 5.